The clone carrying this TCR beta chain was observed a handful of times. The CDR3 sequence is 10 residues long. Trimming stripped 4 bases from V and 8 bases from J, with 6 bases between. In germline, CDR1 is SGDLS, CDR2 YYNGEE. This sample stems from a study of CD8+ T cells in alopecia areata. RNA extraction was followed by reverse transcription into cDNA, which acted as the sequencing template. Here immunoSEQ multiplex PCR was the method, and the copy in TCRdb shows in-frame clones only, minus some. The table lists about 150,000 clones, over 70% of them singletons. This specimen was CD8+ T cells sorted from blood, taken at week 0. The receptor comes from a human donor with alopecia areata. The gene calls are TRBV9 and TRBJ1-1; unclear D gene. CDR3 loop: CASSPGEAFF. CDR3 DNA sequence: TGTGCCAGCAGCCCCGGGGAAGCTTTCTTT.